Each of the 27 T cell receptor beta chains below was sequenced from the same sample in a study of neurological immune-mediated disorders. TCRdb re-analysed the 5' RACE reads in MiXCR, keeping a single row per CDR3 protein. The top ten hold 7.8% of the sample, which has some 29,000 distinct CDR3 sequences, approximately 12% seen once. Sequenced sample: PBMCs. The receptors stem from a man aged 55-75 years in good health.

There are many counts of this clonotype. The DNA for the CDR3 is TGCGCCAGCAGCTTGGAGGACAGGGAAGGCACAGATACGCAGTATTTT. The encoded protein is CASSLEDREGTDTQYF. The chain links TRBV5-1 to TRBJ2-3; TRBD1 agrees at 8 bases. Per the germline V gene, CDR1 is SGHRS and CDR2 is YFSETQ. V lost 0 bases, J lost 1 base, and 4 bases stayed unmatched. The CDR3 loop spans 16 amino acids.

The rearrangement links TRBV18 to TRBJ2-3; D may be TRBD1 (6 bases). V shed 3 bases and J shed 4 bases, with 14 bases lying between them. CDR1 is KGHSH and CDR2 is LQKENI in the germline V gene. The CDR3 length is 15 residues. CDR3 nucleotide sequence: TGTGCCAGCTCACCCCTGACAGGCTCGGCAGATACGCAGTATTTT. This sequence encodes CASSPLTGSADTQYF.

This clonotype showed up many times. The chain is built from TRBV29-1 and TRBJ2-7; D not certain. The CDR3 sequence is 10 residues long. Trimming took 6 bases from V and 0 from J, leaving 3 bases between them. Germline CDR1 is SQVTM and CDR2 is ANQGSEA. CDR3 in amino acids: CSVGSYEQYF. The CDR3 DNA is TGCAGCGTGGGCTCCTACGAGCAGTACTTC.

This clonotype was seen many times. CDR3 amino acids: CASSQGHGFSGNTIYF. CDR3 DNA: TGTGCCAGCAGCCAAGGTCACGGATTCTCTGGAAACACCATATATTTT. The rearrangement joins TRBV3-1 to TRBJ1-3, with no clear D. The CDR3 is 16 residues long. Germline CDR1 and CDR2: LGHDT and YNNKEL (reference sequence). With 1 base removed from V and 0 bases from J, the gap between germline ends came to 10 bases. Based on the CDR3 plus reference TRBV3-1 and TRBJ1-3, the full variable domain is DTAVSQTPKYLVTQMGNDKSIKCEQNLGHDTMYWYKQDSKKFLKIMFSYNNKELIINETVPNRFSPKSPDKAHLNLHINSLELGDSAVYFCASSQGHGFSGNTIYFGEGSWLTVV.

In its sample, this clonotype was seen many times. This may be a read error: a much more frequent sequence differs by one nucleotide. V usage is TRBV7-2 and J usage is TRBJ2-3; maybe TRBD2 (5 bases). The CDR3 totals 15 residues. Trimming pared 5 bases from V and 0 bases from J, leaving 12 bases between. Germline CDR1 reads SGHTA; CDR2 reads FQGNSA. CDR3 DNA sequence: TGTACCAGCAGCGCGGGCGGCGCCAGCACAGATACGCAGTATTTT. This encodes CTSSAGGASTDTQYF. Drawing the rest from reference TRBV7-2 and TRBJ2-3, the complete variable domain is GAGVSQSPSNKVTEKGKDVELRCDPISGHTALYWYRQSLGQGLEFLIYFQGNSAPDKSGLPSDRFSAERTGGSVSTLTIQRTQQEDSAVYLCTSSAGGASTDTQYFGPGTRLTVL.

This clonotype was observed many times. This chain uses TRBV6-5 with TRBJ1-5; a weak D match, TRBD1 (5 bases). Germline CDR1 reads MNHEY; CDR2 reads SVGAGI. Trimming pared 6 bases from V and 2 bases from J, leaving 17 bases between. This CDR3 comprises 16 residues. As DNA, the CDR3 is TGTGCCAGCAGCCAGGGCCCGGGGGTAGGCAATCAGCCCCAGCATTTT. It codes for CASSQGPGVGNQPQHF.

With regard to this clonotype: Since a much larger clone is just one base distant, this may be a read error. The J gene is TRBJ2-5, the V gene TRBV28; the D gene is possibly TRBD2 (5 bases). The length of the CDR3 is 13 residues. Germline V gene lookup returns CDR1 MDHEN and CDR2 SYDVKM. V dropped 2 bases and J dropped 9 bases, with 13 bases sitting between them. CDR3 in DNA: TGTGCCAGCAGTTTAGTCCCTCCTAGCTCCCAGTACTTC. Protein product: CASSLVPPSSQYF.

This clonotype was seen many times. The genes are TRBV25-1 and TRBJ2-7; 8 positions agree with TRBD1. Germline V gene lookup returns CDR1 MGHDK and CDR2 SYGVNS. The CDR3 is 14 residues long. The trim removed 1 base at V and 5 bases at J, leaving 4 bases unmatched. Written as DNA, the CDR3 is TGTGCCAGCAGTGAATTGGACAGGGACCACGAGCAGTACTTC. This translates into CASSELDRDHEQYF.

This clonotype was seen ten or more times. J is TRBJ2-3 and V is TRBV6-5; TRBD2 matches at 12 bases. Germline-derived CDR1 and CDR2 are MNHEY and SVGAGI. This CDR3 spans 14 amino acids. The V gene end was trimmed by 8 bases and the J gene end by 6 bases; junction bases not matched to a gene: 6. CDR3: CASASGGASDTQYF. CDR3 sequence (DNA): TGTGCCAGCGCTAGCGGGGGGGCCTCGGATACGCAGTATTTT.

This clonotype was observed at least ten times. This rearrangement joins TRBV5-1 to TRBJ2-5, with D possibly matching TRBD2 (6 bases). The CDR3 covers 15 residues. Trimming shortened V by 3 bases and J by 5 bases, and 17 bases separated the two germline ends. CDR1 is SGHRS, CDR2 YFSETQ, per germline. CDR3 residues: CASSWLGRGEETQYF. In DNA, the CDR3 is TGCGCCAGCAGCTGGTTGGGTCGCGGGGAGGAGACCCAGTACTTC.

This clonotype came up many times. The chain links TRBV20-1 to TRBJ2-7; 7 nucleotides align to TRBD2. V was pared by 7 bases and J by 2 bases, with 14 bases of the junction left unmatched. Per germline, CDR1 DFQATT and CDR2 SNEGSKA (reference sequence). The CDR3 is made up of 15 amino acids. Written as DNA, the CDR3 is TGCAGTGGGGAGGGAACCCCGGAGGGGACCTACGAGCAGTACTTC. It specifies CSGEGTPEGTYEQYF.

This clonotype was seen many times. V is TRBV5-4 and J is TRBJ2-1, with TRBD2 matching 13 bases. Germline V CDR1 and CDR2: SGHNT, YYREEE (reference sequence). V gave up 10 bases and J gave up 9 bases; unmatched junction bases: 7. There are 13 residues in the CDR3. CDR3 in DNA: TGTGCCTCAAGGACTAGCGGGAGCTTTGAGCAGTTCTTC. Protein: CASRTSGSFEQFF. The full variable domain, completed using reference TRBV5-4 and TRBJ2-1, is ETGVTQSPTHLIKTRGQQVTLRCSSQSGHNTVSWYQQALGQGPQFIFQYYREEENGRGNFPPRFSGLQFPNYSSELNVNALELDDSALYLCASRTSGSFEQFFGPGTRLTVL.

This clonotype showed up many times. The chain employs TRBV6-4 and TRBJ2-1; D is unclear. The germline CDR1 and CDR2 sequences are MRHNA and SNTAGT. Trimming removed 6 bases from V and 8 bases from J, with 14 bases in between. This CDR3 is built from 13 residues. The CDR3 DNA reads TGTGCCAGCAGCGTCAGCCTTGGGGATGAGCAGTTCTTC. It translates to CASSVSLGDEQFF.

This clonotype has ten or more counts. V gene TRBV6-5 combines with J gene TRBJ2-7, with D possibly matching TRBD2 (6 bases). Trimming removed 5 bases at V and 2 bases at J, with 16 bases between. Germline CDR1 is MNHEY and CDR2 is SVGAGI. The CDR3 consists of 15 residues. For the CDR3, the DNA is TGTGCCAGCAGTCGTCCCGGGACTCGTGCCTACGAGCAGTACTTC. Protein: CASSRPGTRAYEQYF.

This clonotype was detected many times. The gene calls are TRBV7-3 and TRBJ2-3, with TRBD2 matching over 7 bases. Germline lookup yields CDR1 SGHTA and CDR2 FQGTGA. V gave up 5 bases and J gave up 5 bases; unmatched junction bases: 7. The CDR3 loop spans 14 amino acids. CDR3 coding DNA: TGTGCCAGCAGCCTTGGTGCGGGGGTAGATACGCAGTATTTT. Encoded protein: CASSLGAGVDTQYF.

The table lists this clonotype with many counts. The chain has TRBV20-1 and TRBJ2-5, with TRBD2 matching over 7 bases. This CDR3 comprises 15 residues. Germline CDR1 is DFQATT and CDR2 is SNEGSKA (reference sequence). J gave up 3 bases and V 4 bases, and 11 bases lay outside the gene matches. The CDR3 DNA follows: TGCAGTGCTACCTCCCTAGGACTAGTCGAAGAGACCCAGTACTTC. Its protein is CSATSLGLVEETQYF.

This clonotype was detected many times. The rearrangement uses TRBV7-9 and TRBJ2-7, with D possibly TRBD1 on 5 matching bases. The V end lost 1 base, the J end lost 2 bases, and 9 bases lay between the germline ends. The CDR3 is 14 residues long. Germline CDR1 is SEHNR and CDR2 is FQNEAQ (reference sequence). CDR3 bases: TGTGCCAGCAGCTTAGACCCAGGGCCCTACGAGCAGTACTTC. Protein sequence: CASSLDPGPYEQYF.

This clonotype was seen a few times. The V gene is TRBV12-3 or TRBV12-4, the J gene TRBJ1-2; the match to TRBD1 covers 8 bases. V dropped 6 bases and J dropped 8; count of bases not matched to a gene: 5. The CDR3 has 12 residues. The CDR3 protein is CASRMTGDGYTF. The CDR3 DNA reads as TGTGCCAGCAGGATGACAGGGGACGGCTACACCTTC.

This clonotype has a count of ten or more. J is TRBJ2-7 and V is TRBV3-1; 8 nucleotides match TRBD1. V lost 2 bases, J lost 2 bases, and 5 bases stayed unmatched. Per germline, CDR1 LGHDT and CDR2 YNNKEL (reference sequence). The CDR3 loop spans 15 amino acids. The CDR3 loop is CASSQTDRAPYEQYF. CDR3 coding DNA: TGTGCCAGCAGCCAAACGGACAGGGCACCCTACGAGCAGTACTTC.

This clonotype was seen ten or more times. The rearrangement links TRBV29-1 to TRBJ2-3; 7 nucleotides line up with TRBD1. V shed 4 bases and J 6 bases; nucleotides not matched to a gene: 10. Germline CDR1 SQVTM, CDR2 ANQGSEA. CDR3 length: 14 amino acids. CDR3 protein: CSVVGLQGLDTQYF. As DNA, the CDR3 is TGCAGCGTTGTGGGGCTACAGGGGCTGGATACGCAGTATTTT.

This clonotype was observed at least ten times. V usage is TRBV12-3 or TRBV12-4 and J usage is TRBJ2-3; D may match TRBD1 or TRBD2 (6 bases each). The CDR3 is 16 amino acids. V lost 4 bases to trimming and J lost 1 base, with 15 bases between them. The CDR3 loop is CASSSGGYRGTDTQYF. The CDR3 DNA follows: TGTGCCAGCAGTTCCGGGGGCTACAGGGGCACAGATACGCAGTATTTT.

This clonotype was seen repeatedly, ten times or more. The CDR3 loop reads CSARGPGGPYRIREQFF. In DNA form, the CDR3 reads TGCAGTGCTAGGGGTCCAGGGGGGCCTTACAGAATTCGAGAGCAGTTCTTC. This chain joins TRBV20-1 and TRBJ2-1, with D perhaps TRBD1 (7 bases). The CDR3 is 17 residues long. V lost 3 bases and J lost 10, with 28 bases in between. Germline V gene data show CDR1 as DFQATT and CDR2 as SNEGSKA (reference sequence).

This clonotype has at least ten counts. The chain has TRBV4-3 and TRBJ2-7; possibly TRBD2 for D (6 bases). Germline V gives CDR1 LGHNA, CDR2 YSLEER. V lost 5 bases, J lost 0 bases, and 8 bases lay in between. The CDR3 is 13 residues long. The CDR3 sequence: CASSKEGSYEQYF. The DNA of the CDR3 is TGCGCCAGCAGCAAGGAGGGCTCCTACGAGCAGTACTTC.

Many counts were recorded for this clonotype. The V gene is TRBV29-1, the J gene TRBJ1-1, with 7 nucleotides matching TRBD1. Germline V gene sequence: CDR1 SQVTM, CDR2 ANQGSEA. Trimming cost V 6 bases and J 8 bases; bases outside gene matches: 6. This CDR3 comprises 11 residues. The CDR3 protein is CSVRDSTEAFF. The DNA for the CDR3 is TGCAGCGTGCGGGACAGTACGGAAGCTTTCTTT.

This clonotype showed up many times. This sequence joins TRBV9 and TRBJ2-2, with a tentative D call TRBD1 (6 bases). CDR1 SGDLS and CDR2 YYNGEE come from the germline V gene. V lost 3 bases and J lost 7, with 10 bases in between. The CDR3 is made up of 13 amino acids. The CDR3 DNA reads as TGTGCCAGCAGCGGACAGGACGACGGGGAGCTGTTTTTT. Translating it yields CASSGQDDGELFF.

The chain is built from TRBV20-1 and TRBJ1-5; maybe TRBD1 (5 bases). The V gene's germline CDR1 is DFQATT and CDR2 SNEGSKA (reference sequence). This CDR3 contains 14 residues. V lost 6 bases, J lost 5 bases, and 17 bases lay in between. The DNA of the CDR3 is TGCAGTGCAAAGGGGTTGGTTGAATATCAGCCCCAGCATTTT. This encodes CSAKGLVEYQPQHF.

This clonotype was seen repeatedly, ten times or more. The chain carries TRBV7-9 and TRBJ2-3, with 12 bases that match TRBD2. The junction had 7 bases not matched to a gene; V was cut back by 4 bases and J by 5 bases. Germline V CDR1 and CDR2: SEHNR, FQNEAQ (reference sequence). This CDR3 spans 16 amino acids. CDR3 in DNA: TGTGCCAGCAGCTCCCGGACTAGCGGGAAGGTAGATACGCAGTATTTT. Its translation: CASSSRTSGKVDTQYF.